The 13 T cell receptor beta chains given below trace back to one sample, sequenced in a study of shared clonotypes between healthy human individuals. Naive CD8 cells were CD45RO-negative, positively selected for CCR7, excluding terminally differentiated effector memory CD45RA+ cells. Measured with immunoSEQ multiplex PCR; TCRdb has only the in-frame clones, and not every one. The repertoire consists of 2 million to 2.5 million clones, with less than 95% occurring once and the leading ten covering about 1.1%. Source material: naive CD8+ T cells sorted from blood. These receptors were collected from a man younger than 30 in good health.

V usage is TRBV27 and J usage is TRBJ1-5; D not resolved. V dropped 3 bases and J dropped 2 bases, with 11 bases sitting between them. The CDR3 loop spans 15 amino acids. Per germline, CDR1 MNHEY and CDR2 SMNVEV (reference sequence). CDR3 loop: CASSFRGSGNQPQHF. The CDR3 coding sequence is TGTGCCAGCAGTTTTCGAGGGTCCGGCAATCAGCCCCAGCATTTT.

As to this clone: Other DNA sequences from this sample encode an identical CDR3 as well. The CDR3 loop reads CASSLGGAYGYTF. The CDR3 bases are TGTGCCAGCAGTTTAGGGGGCGCTTATGGCTACACCTTC. The chain employs TRBV27 and TRBJ1-2; TRBD1 is a possible D gene (6 bases). Per the germline V gene, CDR1 is MNHEY and CDR2 is SMNVEV (reference sequence). V dropped 2 bases and J dropped 5 bases, with 9 bases sitting between them. This CDR3 region has 13 residues.

The gene calls are TRBV5-4 and TRBJ2-7; D might be TRBD2 (6 bases). The CDR3 extends over 18 amino acids. Germline loops: CDR1 SGHNT, CDR2 YYREEE (reference sequence). With 0 bases removed from V and 0 bases from J, the gap between germline ends came to 19 bases. The CDR3 loop reads CASSLAVVEGMPSYEQYF. The CDR3 DNA follows: TGTGCCAGCAGCTTGGCGGTTGTGGAGGGGATGCCCTCCTACGAGCAGTACTTC.

This clone is a singleton in its sample. The V and J genes are TRBV7-8 and TRBJ2-5; possibly TRBD1 for D (6 bases). This CDR3 is 16 amino acids long. Germline V gives CDR1 SGHVS, CDR2 FQNEAQ. Between the trimmed V and J ends, which lost 5 bases and 2 bases, there was a span of 18 bases. The CDR3 bases are TGTGCCAGCAGCAGCCACAGGGTGGACCTTCAAGAGACCCAGTACTTC. Its translation: CASSSHRVDLQETQYF. The entire variable domain, with the rest obtained from reference TRBV7-8 and TRBJ2-5, is as follows: GAGVSQSPRYKVAKRGQDVALRCDPISGHVSLFWYQQALGQGPEFLTYFQNEAQLDKSGLPSDRFFAERPEGSVSTLKIQRTQQEDSAVYLCASSSHRVDLQETQYFGPGTRLLVL.

The rearrangement joins TRBV6-5 to TRBJ1-1; D unclear. V was trimmed by 5 bases and J by 1 base, leaving 11 bases between them. Germline V gene lookup returns CDR1 MNHEY and CDR2 SVGAGI. The CDR3 contains 14 residues. The CDR3 region is CASSRHWTNTEAFF. CDR3 in DNA: TGTGCCAGCAGTCGACATTGGACGAACACTGAAGCTTTCTTT.

This chain uses TRBV27 with TRBJ2-7, with D tentatively TRBD2 (6 bases). The V gene's germline CDR1 is MNHEY and CDR2 SMNVEV (reference sequence). CDR3 length: 14 residues. Trimming cost V 4 bases and J 1 base, with 11 bases left between them. The CDR3 nucleotides are TGTGCCAGCAGTTCCGGACTACTATCCTACGAGCAGTACTTC. This translates into CASSSGLLSYEQYF.

This sequence joins TRBV6-5 and TRBJ1-2; D is undetermined. The CDR3 contains 15 residues. V lost 3 bases and J lost 0, with 11 bases in between. The V gene's germline CDR1 is MNHEY and CDR2 SVGAGI. The DNA for the CDR3 is TGTGCCAGCAGTTATACGGGAGAGACTAACTATGGCTACACCTTC. Amino acids: CASSYTGETNYGYTF.

This chain uses TRBV7-9 with TRBJ1-1; D possibly corresponds to TRBD1 (6 bases). Trimming took 5 bases from V and 7 from J, leaving 14 bases between them. The CDR3 runs to 13 residues. Germline CDR1 reads SEHNR; CDR2 reads FQNEAQ (reference sequence). The CDR3 loop is CASSPGHRLEAFF. CDR3 in DNA: TGTGCCAGCAGCCCGGGACACCGCCTTGAAGCTTTCTTT.

This chain links TRBV11-2 with TRBJ1-2; D unresolved. Germline CDR1 is SGHAT and CDR2 is FQNNGV. V lost 5 bases to trimming and J lost 2 bases, with 15 bases between them. The CDR3 covers 15 residues. CDR3 in amino acids: CASSITPEGNYGYTF. CDR3 sequence (DNA): TGTGCCAGCAGCATTACACCGGAGGGAAACTATGGCTACACCTTC.

As concerns this clone: The identical CDR3 is also encoded by other nucleotide sequences in the sample. The chain has TRBV27 and TRBJ2-3; 9 bases fit TRBD1. Germline V gives CDR1 MNHEY, CDR2 SMNVEV (reference sequence). Germline trimming cut 5 bases from V and 3 bases from J; bases unmatched to any gene: 6. This CDR3 has 15 amino acids. Here the CDR3 reads CASSPGTGSTDTQYF. The CDR3 DNA sequence: TGTGCCAGCAGTCCCGGGACAGGGTCGACAGATACGCAGTATTTT.

This chain uses TRBV7-9 with TRBJ1-4, with no clear D. Germline-derived CDR1 and CDR2 are SEHNR and FQNEAQ (reference sequence). CDR3 length equals 13 residues. The V gene lost 5 bases and the J gene lost 7 bases, with 11 bases spanning the gap. CDR3 in DNA: TGTGCCAGCAGCCCCCCTCCGGTTGAAAAACTGTTTTTT. Translation gives CASSPPPVEKLFF.

The V and J genes are TRBV5-4 and TRBJ2-1, with 11 bases that match TRBD2. The CDR3 has 16 residues. V dropped 6 bases and J dropped 0; count of bases not matched to a gene: 5. CDR1 is SGHNT, CDR2 YYREEE, per germline (reference sequence). CDR3 coding DNA: TGTGCCAGCACTCCTAGCGGGGGGAGCTCCTACAATGAGCAGTTCTTC. It codes for CASTPSGGSSYNEQFF.

Points on this clone: Other DNA sequences in this sample translate to the same CDR3. The gene calls are TRBV9 and TRBJ1-3; unclear D gene. CDR1 is SGDLS and CDR2 is YYNGEE in the germline V gene. This CDR3 comprises 13 residues. The V gene lost 0 bases and the J gene lost 4 bases, with 5 bases spanning the gap. CDR3 amino acids: CASSVDGGNTIYF. The CDR3 DNA reads as TGTGCCAGCAGCGTAGATGGAGGAAACACCATATATTTT.